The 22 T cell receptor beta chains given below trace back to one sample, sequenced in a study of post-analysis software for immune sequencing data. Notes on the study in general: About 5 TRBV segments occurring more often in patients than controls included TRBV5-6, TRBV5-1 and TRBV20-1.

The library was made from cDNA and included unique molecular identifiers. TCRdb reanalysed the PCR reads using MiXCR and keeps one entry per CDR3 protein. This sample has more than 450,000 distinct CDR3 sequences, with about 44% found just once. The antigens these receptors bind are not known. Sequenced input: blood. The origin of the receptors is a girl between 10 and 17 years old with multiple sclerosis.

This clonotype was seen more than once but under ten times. Written as DNA, the CDR3 is TGTGCCAGCAGCCAAGATTATTTGGACAGTCCGTCGAACGAGCAGTACTTC. Amino acids: CASSQDYLDSPSNEQYF. This chain connects TRBV3-1 to TRBJ2-7, with a possible D match to TRBD1 (6 bases). The CDR3 totals 17 residues. The V gene lost 0 bases and the J gene lost 5 bases, with 20 bases spanning the gap. Looked up from germline, CDR1 is LGHDT and CDR2 is YNNKEL (reference sequence).

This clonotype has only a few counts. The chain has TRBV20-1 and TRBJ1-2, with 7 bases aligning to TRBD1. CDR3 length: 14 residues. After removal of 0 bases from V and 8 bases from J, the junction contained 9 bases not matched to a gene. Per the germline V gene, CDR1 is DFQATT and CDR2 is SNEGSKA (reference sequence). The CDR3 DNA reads TGCAGTGCTAGAGAAAGTGAGGGGGCTAGGGGCTACACCTTC. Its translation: CSARESEGARGYTF.

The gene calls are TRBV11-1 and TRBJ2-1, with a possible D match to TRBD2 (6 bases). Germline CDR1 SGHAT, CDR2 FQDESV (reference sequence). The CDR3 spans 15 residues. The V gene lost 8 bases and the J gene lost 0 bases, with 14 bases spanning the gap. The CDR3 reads CASHYGGSSYNEQFF. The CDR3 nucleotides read TGTGCCAGCCACTACGGAGGGAGCTCCTACAATGAGCAGTTCTTC.

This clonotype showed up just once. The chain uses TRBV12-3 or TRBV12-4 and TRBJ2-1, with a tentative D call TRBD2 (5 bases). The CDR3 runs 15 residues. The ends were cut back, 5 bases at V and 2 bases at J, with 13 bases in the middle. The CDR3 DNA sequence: TGTGCCAGCAGTCATAGCGAGTCCCCCTACAATGAGCAGTTCTTC. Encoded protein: CASSHSESPYNEQFF.

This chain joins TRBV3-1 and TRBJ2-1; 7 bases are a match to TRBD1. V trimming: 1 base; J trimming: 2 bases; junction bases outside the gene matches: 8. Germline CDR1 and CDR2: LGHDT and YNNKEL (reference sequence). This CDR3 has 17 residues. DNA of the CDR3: TGTGCCAGCAGCCAAGGCCTACAGGGGCCTCCCTACAATGAGCAGTTCTTC. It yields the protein CASSQGLQGPPYNEQFF.

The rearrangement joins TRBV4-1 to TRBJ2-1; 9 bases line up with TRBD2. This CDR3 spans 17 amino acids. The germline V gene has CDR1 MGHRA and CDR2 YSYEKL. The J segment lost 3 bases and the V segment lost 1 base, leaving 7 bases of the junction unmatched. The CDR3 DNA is TGCGCCAGCAGCCAAGTAGGGCGGGGGGGCCGCTACAATGAGCAGTTCTTC. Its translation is CASSQVGRGGRYNEQFF.

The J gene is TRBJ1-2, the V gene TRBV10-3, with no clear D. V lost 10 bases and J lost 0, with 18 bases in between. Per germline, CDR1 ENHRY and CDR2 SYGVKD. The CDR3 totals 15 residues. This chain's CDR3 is CANRRGRSANYGYTF. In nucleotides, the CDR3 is TGTGCCAACCGTAGAGGACGTTCAGCTAACTATGGCTACACCTTC.

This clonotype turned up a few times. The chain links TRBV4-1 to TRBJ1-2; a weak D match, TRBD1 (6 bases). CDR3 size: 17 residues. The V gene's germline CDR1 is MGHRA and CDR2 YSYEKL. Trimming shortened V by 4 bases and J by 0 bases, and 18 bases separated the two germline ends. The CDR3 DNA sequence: TGCGCCAGCAGCCCCGGGACATATTACTCTACTAACTATGGCTACACCTTC. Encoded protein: CASSPGTYYSTNYGYTF.

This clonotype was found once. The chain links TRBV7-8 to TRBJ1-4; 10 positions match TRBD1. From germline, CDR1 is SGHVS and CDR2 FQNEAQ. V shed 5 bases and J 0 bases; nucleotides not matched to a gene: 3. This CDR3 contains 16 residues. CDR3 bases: TGTGCCAGCAGCCGACAGGGGGCTGCAACTAATGAAAAACTGTTTTTT. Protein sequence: CASSRQGAATNEKLFF. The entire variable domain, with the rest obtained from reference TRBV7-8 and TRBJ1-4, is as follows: GAGVSQSPRYKVAKRGQDVALRCDPISGHVSLFWYQQALGQGPEFLTYFQNEAQLDKSGLPSDRFFAERPEGSVSTLKIQRTQQEDSAVYLCASSRQGAATNEKLFFGSGTQLSVL.

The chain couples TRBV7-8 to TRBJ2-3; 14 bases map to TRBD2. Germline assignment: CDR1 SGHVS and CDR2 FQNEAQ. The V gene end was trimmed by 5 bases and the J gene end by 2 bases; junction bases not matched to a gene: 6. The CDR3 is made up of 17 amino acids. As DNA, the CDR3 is TGTGCCAGCAGCACCGGACTAGCGGGAGGACCCACAGATACGCAGTATTTT. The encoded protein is CASSTGLAGGPTDTQYF.

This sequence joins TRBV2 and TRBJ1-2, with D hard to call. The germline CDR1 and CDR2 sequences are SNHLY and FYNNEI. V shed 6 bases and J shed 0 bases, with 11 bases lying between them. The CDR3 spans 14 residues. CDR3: CASRRADTNYGYTF. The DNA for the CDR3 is TGTGCCAGCAGGAGAGCAGACACTAACTATGGCTACACCTTC.

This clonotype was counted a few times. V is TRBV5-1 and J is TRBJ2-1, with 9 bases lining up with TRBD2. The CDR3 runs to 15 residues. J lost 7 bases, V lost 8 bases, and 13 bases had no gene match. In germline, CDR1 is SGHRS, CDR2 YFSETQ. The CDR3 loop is CASSKGGGARNEQFF. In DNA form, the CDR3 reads TGCGCCAGTAGTAAAGGCGGGGGGGCGCGGAATGAGCAGTTCTTC.

The CDR3 reads CASSLQGQGNYGYTF. CDR3 sequence (DNA): TGTGCCAGCAGCCTGCAGGGACAGGGAAACTATGGCTACACCTTC. The rearrangement uses TRBV9 and TRBJ1-2; the match to TRBD1 covers 9 bases. Germline assignment: CDR1 SGDLS and CDR2 YYNGEE. V trimming: 4 bases; J trimming: 2 bases; junction bases outside the gene matches: 6. The CDR3 contains 15 residues.

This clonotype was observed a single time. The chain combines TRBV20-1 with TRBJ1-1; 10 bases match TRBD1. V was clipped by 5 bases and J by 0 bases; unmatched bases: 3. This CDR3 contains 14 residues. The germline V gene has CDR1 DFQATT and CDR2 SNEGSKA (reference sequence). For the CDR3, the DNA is TGCAGTGCTCATGACAGGGGGCTGAACACTGAAGCTTTCTTT. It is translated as CSAHDRGLNTEAFF.

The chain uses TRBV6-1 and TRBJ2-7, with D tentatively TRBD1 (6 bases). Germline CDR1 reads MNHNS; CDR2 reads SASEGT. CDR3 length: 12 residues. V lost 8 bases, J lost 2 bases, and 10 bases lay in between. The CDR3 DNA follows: TGTGCCAGCGGGGACACCGCCTACGAGCAGTACTTC. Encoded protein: CASGDTAYEQYF.

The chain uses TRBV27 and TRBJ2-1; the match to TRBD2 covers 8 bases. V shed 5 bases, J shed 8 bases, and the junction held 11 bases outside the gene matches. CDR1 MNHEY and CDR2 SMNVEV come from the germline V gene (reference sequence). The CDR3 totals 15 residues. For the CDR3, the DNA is TGTGCCAGCAGTCCAACTTTAGCGGGAAGGCATGAGCAGTTCTTC. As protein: CASSPTLAGRHEQFF.

The CDR3 DNA follows: TGTGCCAGCAGCTTAGATCCAGGGGCGTACGAGCAGTACTTC. Its protein is CASSLDPGAYEQYF. The chain joins TRBV7-2 to TRBJ2-7; maybe TRBD1 (6 bases). The CDR3 loop spans 14 amino acids. Per germline, CDR1 SGHTA and CDR2 FQGNSA. The ends were cut back, 1 base at V and 4 bases at J, with 11 bases in the middle.

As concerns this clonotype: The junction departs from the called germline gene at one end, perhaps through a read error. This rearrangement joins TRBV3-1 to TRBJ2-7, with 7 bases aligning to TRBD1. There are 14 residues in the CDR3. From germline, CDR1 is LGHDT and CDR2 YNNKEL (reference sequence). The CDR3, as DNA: TGTGCCAGCAGCCCGCGAGGGGGCTCCCACGAGCAGTACTTC. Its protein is CASSPRGGSHEQYF.

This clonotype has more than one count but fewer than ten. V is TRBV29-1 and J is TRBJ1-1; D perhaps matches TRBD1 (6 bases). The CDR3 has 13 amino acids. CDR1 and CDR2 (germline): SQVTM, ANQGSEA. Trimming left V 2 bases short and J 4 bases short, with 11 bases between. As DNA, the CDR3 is TGCAGCGTTGAATCAGGGGTCGGCACTGAAGCTTTCTTT. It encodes CSVESGVGTEAFF.

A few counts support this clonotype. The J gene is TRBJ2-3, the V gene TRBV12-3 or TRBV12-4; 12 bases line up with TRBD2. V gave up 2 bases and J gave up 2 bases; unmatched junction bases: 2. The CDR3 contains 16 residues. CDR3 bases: TGTGCCAGCAGTTTACTAGCGGGGGGGCTCACAGATACGCAGTATTTT. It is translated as CASSLLAGGLTDTQYF.

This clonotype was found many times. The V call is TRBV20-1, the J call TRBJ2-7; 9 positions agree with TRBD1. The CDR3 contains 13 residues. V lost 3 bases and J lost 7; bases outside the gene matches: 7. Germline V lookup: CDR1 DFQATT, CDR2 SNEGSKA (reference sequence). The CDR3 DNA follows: TGCAGTGCTAGGGGGGACAGGGAGTGGGAGCAGTACTTC. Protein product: CSARGDREWEQYF.

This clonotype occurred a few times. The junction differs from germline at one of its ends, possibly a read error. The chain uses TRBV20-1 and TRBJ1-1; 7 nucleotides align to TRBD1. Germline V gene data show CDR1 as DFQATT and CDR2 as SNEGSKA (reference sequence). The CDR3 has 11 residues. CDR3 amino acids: CSARGGEGAFF. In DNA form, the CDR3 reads TGCAGTGCCAGAGGGGGCGAGGGAGCTTTCTTT.